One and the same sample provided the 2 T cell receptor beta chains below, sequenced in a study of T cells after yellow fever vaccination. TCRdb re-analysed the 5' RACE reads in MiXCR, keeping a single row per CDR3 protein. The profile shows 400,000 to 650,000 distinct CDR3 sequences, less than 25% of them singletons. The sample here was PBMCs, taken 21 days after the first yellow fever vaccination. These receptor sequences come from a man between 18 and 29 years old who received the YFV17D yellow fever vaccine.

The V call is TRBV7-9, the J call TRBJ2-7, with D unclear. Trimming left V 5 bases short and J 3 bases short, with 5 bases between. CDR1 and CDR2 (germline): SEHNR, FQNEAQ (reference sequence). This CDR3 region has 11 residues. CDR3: CASSMNYEQYF. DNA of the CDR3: TGTGCCAGCAGCATGAACTACGAGCAGTACTTC. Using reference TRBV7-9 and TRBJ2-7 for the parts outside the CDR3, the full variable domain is DTGVSQNPRHKITKRGQNVTFRCDPISEHNRLYWYRQTLGQGPEFLTYFQNEAQLEKSRLLSDRFSAERPKGSFSTLEIQRTEQGDSAMYLCASSMNYEQYFGPGTRLTVT.

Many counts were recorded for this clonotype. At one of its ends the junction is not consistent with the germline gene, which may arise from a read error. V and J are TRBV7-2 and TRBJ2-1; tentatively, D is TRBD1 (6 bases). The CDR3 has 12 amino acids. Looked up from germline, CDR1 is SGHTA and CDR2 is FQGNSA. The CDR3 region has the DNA TGTGCCAGCAGCTTAGAAGGTAGGGGGACCACCTTC. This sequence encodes CASSLEGRGTTF. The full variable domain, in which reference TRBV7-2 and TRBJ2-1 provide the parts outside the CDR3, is GAGVSQSPSNKVTEKGKDVELRCDPISGHTALYWYRQSLGQGLEFLIYFQGNSAPDKSGLPSDRFSAERTGGSVSTLTIQRTQQEDSAVYLCASSLEGRGTTFGPGTRLTVL.